A single sample is the source of the 23 T cell receptor beta chains below, sequenced in a study of blood T cell repertoires in COVID-19. Assay: immunoSEQ multiplex PCR; the TCRdb copy retains only in-frame clones and omits some. The repertoire has about 100,000 clones, around 79% of them found once; the top ten carry over 15%. Sequenced sample: peripheral blood. The receptors were sampled from a woman aged 80 or older with active or convalescent COVID-19.

V gene TRBV5-1 combines with J gene TRBJ2-5; 7 bases are a match to TRBD2. Germline V gene sequence: CDR1 SGHRS, CDR2 YFSETQ. V shed 0 bases, J shed 5 bases, and the junction held 4 bases outside the gene matches. This CDR3 has 14 amino acids. CDR3 loop: CASSLVGGLETQYF. The CDR3, as DNA: TGCGCCAGCAGCTTGGTGGGGGGGTTGGAGACCCAGTACTTC.

This chain joins TRBV3-1 (or the pseudogene TRBV3-2) and TRBJ2-3; 8 bases align to TRBD1. Germline V gives CDR1 LGHDT, CDR2 YNNKEL (reference sequence). The V segment lost 3 bases and the J segment 4 bases; nucleotides outside the gene matches: 9. The CDR3 contains 16 residues. The CDR3: CASSHAGGSRSDTQYF. CDR3 DNA sequence: TGTGCCAGCAGCCATGCAGGGGGCTCGAGATCAGATACGCAGTATTTT.

This chain links TRBV7-9 with TRBJ2-3, with no clear D. Germline V gene data show CDR1 as SEHNR and CDR2 as FQNEAQ (reference sequence). The CDR3 is 15 amino acids. Trimming removed 2 bases from V and 0 bases from J, with 9 bases in between. The DNA of the CDR3 is TGTGCCAGCAGCTTACGGGTCGGTAGCACAGATACGCAGTATTTT. Translation: CASSLRVGSTDTQYF. Using reference TRBV7-9 and TRBJ2-3 for the parts outside the CDR3, the full variable domain is DTGVSQNPRHKITKRGQNVTFRCDPISEHNRLYWYRQTLGQGPEFLTYFQNEAQLEKSRLLSDRFSAERPKGSFSTLEIQRTEQGDSAMYLCASSLRVGSTDTQYFGPGTRLTVL.

The chain has TRBV19 and TRBJ2-2, with 14 nucleotides matching TRBD2. Germline CDR1 is LNHDA and CDR2 is SQIVND (reference sequence). CDR3 size: 16 residues. Losses at the gene ends were 6 bases for V and 6 bases for J; bases not matched to a gene: 6. CDR3 nucleotide sequence: TGTGCCAGTAGATGGGGACTAGCGGGAGACCCCGGGGAGCTGTTTTTT. This gives the protein CASRWGLAGDPGELFF.

The chain combines TRBV7-9 with TRBJ2-5; TRBD1 is a possible D gene (6 bases). The CDR3 runs 14 residues. Germline CDR1 and CDR2: SEHNR and FQNEAQ (reference sequence). V was trimmed by 4 bases and J by 4 bases, leaving 13 bases between them. The CDR3 bases are TGTGCCAGCAGCTCAGGACAGCCCGGAGAGACCCAGTACTTC. Translation: CASSSGQPGETQYF.

The chain couples TRBV6-5 to TRBJ2-7; TRBD1 aligns across 8 bases. V shed 7 bases and J 2 bases; nucleotides not matched to a gene: 7. Per the germline V gene, CDR1 is MNHEY and CDR2 is SVGAGI. The CDR3 contains 14 residues. This chain's CDR3 is CASKMTGVTYEQYF. CDR3 DNA: TGTGCCAGCAAAATGACAGGGGTTACCTACGAGCAGTACTTC.

V is TRBV30 and J is TRBJ2-7; D not resolved. V lost 2 bases to trimming and J lost 0 bases, with 8 bases between them. This CDR3 region has 13 residues. Looked up from germline, CDR1 is GTSNPN and CDR2 is SVGIG (reference sequence). The CDR3: CAWSKESSYEQYF. The CDR3 DNA is TGTGCCTGGAGTAAGGAGAGCTCCTACGAGCAGTACTTC.

This chain joins TRBV24-1 and TRBJ2-2; TRBD2 matches at 11 bases. The CDR3 is 15 residues long. J gave up 7 bases and V 3 bases, and 3 bases lay outside the gene matches. Per germline, CDR1 KGHDR and CDR2 SFDVKD. The CDR3 spells CATSDTSGRLGELFF. As DNA, the CDR3 is TGTGCCACCAGTGATACTAGCGGGAGACTCGGGGAGCTGTTTTTT.

This clone was detected once. The rearrangement links TRBV4-3 to TRBJ2-1, with no clear D. Germline CDR1 is LGHNA and CDR2 is YSLEER. The V end lost 0 bases, the J end lost 9 bases, and 6 bases lay between the germline ends. CDR3 length equals 12 residues. The CDR3 spells CASSQDMSEQFF. CDR3 sequence (DNA): TGCGCCAGCAGCCAAGACATGAGTGAGCAGTTCTTC.

The J gene is TRBJ2-6, the V gene TRBV18, with a weak D call TRBD2 (5 bases). The CDR3 covers 16 residues. Germline V gives CDR1 KGHSH, CDR2 LQKENI. V shed 4 bases and J shed 2 bases, with 12 bases lying between them. CDR3 DNA: TGTGCCAGCTCACTCCCTCAGAGGGCTGGGGCCAACGTCCTGACTTTC. Its protein is CASSLPQRAGANVLTF.

This clone was seen a handful of times. The chain carries TRBV9 and TRBJ2-5, with TRBD2 identical over 7 bases. This CDR3 spans 15 amino acids. CDR1 is SGDLS, CDR2 YYNGEE, per germline. Trimming cost V 2 bases and J 4 bases; bases outside gene matches: 8. As DNA, the CDR3 is TGTGCCAGCAGCGTGGCGGCGGGAGCAGTAGAGACCCAGTACTTC. Its translation: CASSVAAGAVETQYF. Filled out from reference TRBV9 and TRBJ2-5, the complete variable domain reads DSGVTQTPKHLITATGQRVTLRCSPRSGDLSVYWYQQSLDQGLQFLIQYYNGEERAKGNILERFSAQQFPDLHSELNLSSLELGDSALYFCASSVAAGAVETQYFGPGTRLLVL.

This sequence joins TRBV5-5 and TRBJ2-3, with TRBD2 as a possible D gene (5 bases). The CDR3 totals 13 residues. Germline CDR1 SGHKS, CDR2 YYEKEE (reference sequence). V shed 4 bases and J shed 2 bases, with 8 bases lying between them. This CDR3 is CASSERLTDTQYF. The DNA for the CDR3 is TGTGCCAGCAGCGAGCGGCTCACAGATACGCAGTATTTT.

This chain connects TRBV19 to TRBJ2-3; D may be TRBD2 (5 bases). The CDR3 totals 13 residues. Trimming cost V 8 bases and J 5 bases, with 14 bases left between them. CDR1 and CDR2 from the germline V gene are LNHDA and SQIVND (reference sequence). CDR3 nucleotide sequence: TGTGCCAGTCAGAACGGGGTGGGAGATACGCAGTATTTT. Translation gives CASQNGVGDTQYF.

In this sample, this clone is medium-sized. The chain combines TRBV28 with TRBJ2-5, with TRBD1 identical over 8 bases. V trimming: 3 bases; J trimming: 5 bases; junction bases outside the gene matches: 11. Germline-derived CDR1 and CDR2 are MDHEN and SYDVKM. This CDR3 contains 16 residues. CDR3 residues: CASSLGGQGAGETQYF. CDR3 in DNA: TGTGCCAGCAGTTTGGGCGGCCAGGGGGCTGGGGAGACCCAGTACTTC.

The chain has TRBV15 and TRBJ2-7, with a tentative D call TRBD2 (6 bases). This CDR3 region has 15 residues. The V end was cut by 1 base, the J end by 2 bases, with 12 bases between. The germline gives CDR1 LNHNV, CDR2 YYDKDF (reference sequence). Here the CDR3 reads CATSRAGVGPYEQYF. CDR3 DNA: TGTGCCACCAGCAGAGCGGGAGTGGGGCCCTACGAGCAGTACTTC.

The chain employs TRBV5-4 and TRBJ2-5; D not resolved. V was pared by 0 bases and J by 3 bases, with 6 bases between. Germline-derived CDR1 and CDR2 are SGHNT and YYREEE (reference sequence). The CDR3 sequence is 13 residues long. Here the CDR3 reads CASSLVSEETQYF. The CDR3 nucleotides read TGTGCCAGCAGCTTGGTGTCAGAAGAGACCCAGTACTTC.

V usage is TRBV11-2 and J usage is TRBJ2-3, with D unclear. The CDR3 sequence is 11 residues long. Trimming took 5 bases from V and 9 from J, leaving 9 bases between them. Germline lookup yields CDR1 SGHAT and CDR2 FQNNGV. The DNA for the CDR3 is TGTGCCAGCAGCCCCACTGAGACGCAGTATTTT. Its protein product is CASSPTETQYF.

This CDR3 is CASSLKPSGGLGFGNEQFF. The CDR3 DNA sequence: TGTGCCAGCAGCTTAAAGCCTAGCGGAGGCTTGGGGTTTGGCAATGAGCAGTTCTTC. The chain employs TRBV7-3 and TRBJ2-1, with 7 bases matching TRBD2. V lost 1 base and J lost 6; bases outside the gene matches: 18. Germline V gives CDR1 SGHTA, CDR2 FQGTGA. The CDR3 consists of 19 residues.

The rearrangement links TRBV29-1 to TRBJ2-5; D is perhaps TRBD2 (6 bases). The CDR3 consists of 13 residues. Trimming removed 4 bases from V and 5 bases from J, with 14 bases in between. Germline lookup yields CDR1 SQVTM and CDR2 ANQGSEA. The CDR3 sequence is CSVVGGDVETQYF. CDR3 sequence (DNA): TGCAGCGTTGTGGGGGGAGATGTGGAGACCCAGTACTTC. The whole variable domain, filled in from reference TRBV29-1 and TRBJ2-5, reads SAVISQKPSRDICQRGTSLTIQCQVDSQVTMMFWYRQQPGQSLTLIATANQGSEATYESGFVIDKFPISRPNLTFSTLTVSNMSPEDSSIYLCSVVGGDVETQYFGPGTRLLVL.

The V and J genes are TRBV7-2 and TRBJ2-2, with D unresolved. Germline V gene data show CDR1 as SGHTA and CDR2 as FQGNSA. The germline V and J ends were trimmed by 5 bases and 1 base, with 8 bases remaining between them. The CDR3 extends over 14 amino acids. CDR3 residues: CASSRGRNTGELFF. DNA of the CDR3: TGTGCCAGCAGCCGTGGGCGGAACACCGGGGAGCTGTTTTTT.

J is TRBJ2-7 and V is TRBV25-1; 13 bases align to TRBD2. V dropped 4 bases and J dropped 4; count of bases not matched to a gene: 4. The CDR3 loop spans 15 amino acids. Germline lookup yields CDR1 MGHDK and CDR2 SYGVNS. CDR3: CASSASTSGRYEQYF. Written as DNA, the CDR3 is TGTGCCAGCAGTGCTTCGACTAGCGGGAGGTACGAGCAGTACTTC.

The rearrangement uses TRBV7-3 and TRBJ1-1; 7 bases align to TRBD1. This CDR3 comprises 13 residues. In germline, CDR1 is SGHTA, CDR2 FQGTGA. With 5 bases clipped from V and 7 bases from J, the junction kept 7 bases outside the gene matches. The CDR3: CASSPARGVEAFF. The CDR3 DNA follows: TGTGCCAGCAGCCCGGCCAGGGGGGTTGAAGCTTTCTTT.

The V gene is TRBV5-4, the J gene TRBJ2-7; 9 bases are a match to TRBD1. J was trimmed by 4 bases and V by 0 bases; bases with no gene match: 5. The CDR3 is 15 residues long. Germline V gene data show CDR1 as SGHNT and CDR2 as YYREEE (reference sequence). CDR3 sequence (DNA): TGTGCCAGCAGCTTGGAAACAGGGGGCTTTTACGAGCAGTACTTC. Translated, it gives CASSLETGGFYEQYF. Full variable domain (rest looked up from reference TRBV5-4 and TRBJ2-7): ETGVTQSPTHLIKTRGQQVTLRCSSQSGHNTVSWYQQALGQGPQFIFQYYREEENGRGNFPPRFSGLQFPNYSSELNVNALELDDSALYLCASSLETGGFYEQYFGPGTRLTVT.